This T cell receptor (beta chain) was found in a study of blood T cell repertoires in COVID-19. Study background: From T cells, B-cell-depleted T cells, or PBMCs came the material, which was cDNA or gDNA.

TCRdb keeps only in-frame clones here, not all; method: immunoSEQ multiplex PCR. The table lists 250,000 to 300,000 clones, around nine tenths of them singletons. V was pared by 0 bases and J by 7 bases, with 9 bases between. This CDR3 region has 14 residues. CDR1 and CDR2 from the germline V gene are MNHEY and SMNVEV (reference sequence). The chain is built from TRBV27 and TRBJ2-2; no definite D call. The sequencing sample was made of peripheral blood. This TCR was recovered from a man aged 50 or older with acute or convalescent COVID-19. The CDR3 region is CASSLSGQVGELFF. In DNA, the CDR3 is TGTGCCAGCAGTTTATCTGGGCAGGTCGGGGAGCTGTTTTTT.